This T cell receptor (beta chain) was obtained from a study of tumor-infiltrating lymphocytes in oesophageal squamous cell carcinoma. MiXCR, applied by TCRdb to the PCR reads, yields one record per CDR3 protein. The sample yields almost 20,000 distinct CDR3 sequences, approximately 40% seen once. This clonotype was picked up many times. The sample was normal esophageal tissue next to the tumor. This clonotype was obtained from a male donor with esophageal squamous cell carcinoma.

CDR3 DNA: TGTGCCAGCAGTTTATTCGGGGTTGGGGGCGGGAGAAGTATCTACAATGAGCAGTTCTTC. Its protein is CASSLFGVGGGRSIYNEQFF. The V and J genes are TRBV27 and TRBJ2-1, with D possibly being TRBD2 (7 bases). Germline V gives CDR1 MNHEY, CDR2 SMNVEV (reference sequence). Trimming pared 1 base from V and 3 bases from J, leaving 25 bases between. This CDR3 region has 20 residues.